A single sample gave rise to the 17 T cell receptor beta chains below, sequenced in a study of CD8 T cells in Susac syndrome. Random hexamers were used to reverse transcribe the RNA input (roughly 0.5 to 1 ug). TCRdb passed the immunoSEQ multiplex PCR reads through MiXCR, listing each CDR3 protein once. The data show about 300,000 distinct CDR3 sequences, around 90% seen once. The sequenced material came from CD4+ T cells from PBMCs. Receptors originate from a human donor with multiple sclerosis.

The chain joins TRBV29-1 to TRBJ1-4; D is possibly TRBD1 (6 bases). The V and J ends lost 2 bases and 5 bases respectively, with 12 bases between them. Germline CDR1 SQVTM, CDR2 ANQGSEA. The CDR3 loop spans 14 amino acids. In nucleotides, the CDR3 is TGCAGCGTTGAAATAGCAGGGGTGAATGAAAAACTGTTTTTT. Translated, it gives CSVEIAGVNEKLFF. Variable domain in full (rest from reference TRBV29-1 and TRBJ1-4): SAVISQKPSRDICQRGTSLTIQCQVDSQVTMMFWYRQQPGQSLTLIATANQGSEATYESGFVIDKFPISRPNLTFSTLTVSNMSPEDSSIYLCSVEIAGVNEKLFFGSGTQLSVL.

The chain joins TRBV5-1 to TRBJ2-3; D remains unclear. The CDR3 runs 12 residues. Germline-derived CDR1 and CDR2 are SGHRS and YFSETQ. V was pared by 2 bases and J by 5 bases, with 6 bases between. The CDR3 reads CASSLSGDTQYF. CDR3 DNA: TGCGCCAGCAGCTTAAGTGGAGATACGCAGTATTTT.

The chain links TRBV9 to TRBJ1-2; D uncertain. Germline-derived CDR1 and CDR2 are SGDLS and YYNGEE. The V end lost 4 bases, the J end lost 4 bases, and 17 bases lay between the germline ends. This CDR3 is built from 15 residues. The CDR3 spells CASSPRRRAGYGYTF. Here the CDR3 DNA reads TGTGCCAGCAGCCCGCGTAGAAGGGCAGGCTATGGCTACACCTTC.

The genes are TRBV18 and TRBJ2-5; 7 positions match TRBD1. The CDR3 has 15 amino acids. Germline CDR1 is KGHSH and CDR2 is LQKENI. Trimming at V came to 5 bases and at J to 0 bases, leaving 6 bases not matched to a gene. This CDR3 reads CASSISDRYQETQYF. The CDR3, as DNA: TGTGCCAGCTCAATATCGGACAGGTACCAAGAGACCCAGTACTTC.

This clonotype was detected only once. The rearrangement joins TRBV20-1 to TRBJ1-5; weak D call: TRBD1 (5 bases). The V end was cut by 6 bases, the J end by 3 bases, with 12 bases between. This CDR3 has 13 amino acids. Germline CDR1 is DFQATT and CDR2 is SNEGSKA (reference sequence). As DNA, the CDR3 is TGCAGTGCCTCACCAGGGTACAATCAGCCCCAGCATTTT. Its translation is CSASPGYNQPQHF.

The V and J genes are TRBV2 and TRBJ2-7, with D possibly called TRBD1 or TRBD2 (5 bases each). The V gene lost 4 bases and the J gene lost 5 bases, with 18 bases spanning the gap. Germline V gene sequence: CDR1 SNHLY, CDR2 FYNNEI. CDR3 length equals 15 residues. The CDR3 nucleotides are TGTGCCAGCAGTGTAAGCGGACAAGGCTGGAACGAGCAGTACTTC. Translated: CASSVSGQGWNEQYF.

This clonotype was seen just once. The chain joins TRBV4-1 to TRBJ1-1, with D hard to call. Trimming removed 0 bases at V and 2 bases at J, with 10 bases between. CDR3 length: 15 amino acids. Per the germline V gene, CDR1 is MGHRA and CDR2 is YSYEKL. The CDR3: CASSQDRAGNTEAFF. CDR3 nucleotide sequence: TGCGCCAGCAGCCAAGATCGGGCAGGAAACACTGAAGCTTTCTTT.

The rearrangement links TRBV20-1 to TRBJ2-1; the D call may be TRBD1 or TRBD2 (7 bases each). CDR1 is DFQATT and CDR2 is SNEGSKA in the germline V gene (reference sequence). V was cut by 5 bases and J by 10 bases, with 18 bases left in between. The CDR3 length is 13 residues. The CDR3 reads CSAPRGGAYEQFF. CDR3 sequence (DNA): TGCAGTGCTCCCAGGGGGGGGGCATACGAGCAGTTCTTC.

The chain couples TRBV12-3 or TRBV12-4 to TRBJ1-2; TRBD1 agrees at 7 bases. The CDR3 is 12 amino acids. The V segment lost 5 bases and the J segment 5 bases; nucleotides outside the gene matches: 2. DNA for the CDR3: TGTGCCAGCAGTCCAGGGGGTTATGGCTACACCTTC. As protein: CASSPGGYGYTF.

The J gene is TRBJ1-1, the V gene TRBV10-3; D might be TRBD1 (5 bases). Trimming stripped 10 bases from V and 4 bases from J, with 13 bases between. In germline, CDR1 is ENHRY, CDR2 SYGVKD. This CDR3 comprises 12 residues. CDR3 DNA: TGTGCCACCGAAGGCGGGGGCACTGAAGCTTTCTTT. It codes for CATEGGGTEAFF.

The rearrangement links TRBV29-1 to TRBJ2-7; D is unclear. The V gene's germline CDR1 is SQVTM and CDR2 ANQGSEA. V shed 5 bases and J shed 0 bases, with 11 bases lying between them. This CDR3 region has 13 residues. CDR3 region: CSVLVVASYEQYF. As DNA, the CDR3 is TGCAGCGTTCTCGTGGTAGCCTCCTACGAGCAGTACTTC.

The chain uses TRBV5-1 and TRBJ1-5; possibly TRBD1 for D (5 bases). Germline lookup yields CDR1 SGHRS and CDR2 YFSETQ. The CDR3 loop spans 15 amino acids. Trimming cost V 4 bases and J 7 bases, with 18 bases left between them. The CDR3 nucleotides are TGCGCCAGCAGCCCGGAGGGGCAGCCAGAACAGCCCCAGCATTTT. It specifies CASSPEGQPEQPQHF.

The V and J genes are TRBV5-6 and TRBJ2-3; TRBD2 matches 11 bases. CDR1 is SGHDT, CDR2 YYEEEE, per germline. The CDR3 contains 18 residues. V lost 4 bases to trimming and J lost 4 bases; unmatched junction nucleotides: 14. The CDR3 bases are TGTGCCAGCAGCCCAATGACTAGCGGGGACAGCATATCAGATACGCAGTATTTT. Protein product: CASSPMTSGDSISDTQYF.

This chain uses TRBV27 with TRBJ1-6; 10 bases map to TRBD1. V dropped 9 bases and J dropped 8; count of bases not matched to a gene: 4. Germline V gene lookup returns CDR1 MNHEY and CDR2 SMNVEV (reference sequence). This CDR3 spans 13 amino acids. CDR3 DNA: TGTGCCAGTAGCGGGACAGGGGATTCACCCCTCCACTTT. It translates to CASSGTGDSPLHF.

This clonotype has only one observation. The chain has TRBV7-8 and TRBJ2-7, with D possibly TRBD2 on 5 matching bases. Trimming removed 6 bases from V and 4 bases from J, with 13 bases in between. CDR3 length: 13 residues. Germline CDR1 and CDR2: SGHVS and FQNEAQ. In nucleotides, the CDR3 is TGTGCCAGCAGACCGGACGGGGTTTACGAGCAGTACTTC. Translation: CASRPDGVYEQYF. The full variable domain, rest sourced from reference TRBV7-8 and TRBJ2-7, is GAGVSQSPRYKVAKRGQDVALRCDPISGHVSLFWYQQALGQGPEFLTYFQNEAQLDKSGLPSDRFFAERPEGSVSTLKIQRTQQEDSAVYLCASRPDGVYEQYFGPGTRLTVT.

The J gene is TRBJ2-7, the V gene TRBV5-1; 12 nucleotides match TRBD1. V dropped 0 bases and J dropped 7; count of bases not matched to a gene: 2. The CDR3 covers 14 residues. Germline-derived CDR1 and CDR2 are SGHRS and YFSETQ. Here the CDR3 DNA reads TGCGCCAGCAGCTTGGGGGACAGGGGGCAAGAGCAGTACTTC. It specifies CASSLGDRGQEQYF.

The chain's CDR3 is CASGTTSSGTQYF. In DNA form, the CDR3 reads TGCGCCAGCGGGACGACCTCCTCCGGGACGCAGTATTTT. The V and J genes are TRBV5-1 and TRBJ2-3; D may correspond to TRBD1 or TRBD2 (5 bases each). The germline gives CDR1 SGHRS, CDR2 YFSETQ. The CDR3 runs 13 residues. The ends were cut back, 7 bases at V and 9 bases at J, with 18 bases in the middle.